These 31 T cell receptor beta chains originate from one sample sequenced in a study of cytomegalovirus exposure and HLA in healthy donors. PCR employed 60 Vbeta and 13 Jbeta primers. Sequenced by immunoSEQ multiplex PCR; TCRdb stores in-frame clones only, minus some. The sample lists some 130,000 clones, almost 80% occurring once. What was sequenced was PBMCs. These receptor sequences come from a female donor in good health and CMV-seronegative.

This clone has a handful of counts. This chain connects TRBV5-5 to TRBJ1-5; possibly TRBD1 for D (5 bases). V was pared by 4 bases and J by 2 bases, with 13 bases between. Germline CDR1 is SGHKS and CDR2 is YYEKEE (reference sequence). This CDR3 spans 15 amino acids. The chain's CDR3 is CASSTRVDGNQPQHF. For the CDR3, the DNA is TGTGCCAGCAGCACCAGGGTGGACGGCAATCAGCCCCAGCATTTT.

This clone came up once. Because the CDR3's place on the DNA is in doubt, the DNA is left out and the CDR3 is given as listed by TCRdb. The chain has TRBV7-9 and TRBJ2-3; the table names TRBD1, a call not compared with the DNA. Germline assignment: CDR1 SEHNR and CDR2 FQNEAQ (reference sequence). Termini included, the CDR3 measures 14 amino acids. This CDR3 is CASILGASTDTQYF.

This chain joins TRBV2 and TRBJ2-1; perhaps TRBD2 as D (5 bases). The CDR3 spans 17 residues. V was clipped by 4 bases and J by 0 bases, with 16 bases between them. In germline, CDR1 is SNHLY, CDR2 FYNNEI. In DNA, the CDR3 is TGTGCCAGCAGTGGTGGCTTGGTGGGAGACTCCTACAATGAGCAGTTCTTC. This codes for CASSGGLVGDSYNEQFF.

The V and J genes are TRBV7-2 and TRBJ2-5; the match to TRBD2 covers 8 bases. The ends lost 4 bases at V and 11 bases at J; junction bases unmatched: 12. From germline, CDR1 is SGHTA and CDR2 FQGNSA. The CDR3 sequence is 14 residues long. The CDR3: CASSSGGGWLEQYF. In nucleotides, the CDR3 is TGTGCCAGCAGCTCCGGGGGGGGGTGGTTGGAGCAGTACTTC.

J is TRBJ1-6 and V is TRBV7-9, with D tentatively TRBD1 (6 bases). The germline V gene has CDR1 SEHNR and CDR2 FQNEAQ (reference sequence). The CDR3 sequence is 15 residues long. V was shortened by 5 bases and J by 7 bases, with 15 bases between the two germline ends. The CDR3 region is CASSGQGPPNSPLHF. The CDR3 bases are TGTGCCAGCAGCGGGCAGGGGCCGCCAAATTCACCCCTCCACTTT.

The chain combines TRBV10-3 with TRBJ2-3; possible D gene TRBD1, 6 bases. This CDR3 comprises 15 residues. V was pared by 3 bases and J by 5 bases, with 15 bases between. The germline V gene has CDR1 ENHRY and CDR2 SYGVKD. The CDR3 loop reads CAISESLRGEDTQYF. CDR3 sequence (DNA): TGTGCCATCAGTGAAAGTCTCAGGGGCGAAGATACGCAGTATTTT.

This chain joins TRBV28 and TRBJ2-7, with TRBD1 matching over 7 bases. Germline values: CDR1 MDHEN, CDR2 SYDVKM. Trimming cost V 5 bases and J 2 bases; bases outside gene matches: 6. The CDR3 runs to 14 residues. The DNA of the CDR3 is TGTGCCAGCAGTCCCTGGACAGGTACCTACGAGCAGTACTTC. Translation gives CASSPWTGTYEQYF. Combining the CDR3 with reference TRBV28 and TRBJ2-7 gives the whole variable domain DVKVTQSSRYLVKRTGEKVFLECVQDMDHENMFWYRQDPGLGLRLIYFSYDVKMKEKGDIPEGYSVSREKKERFSLILESASTNQTSMYLCASSPWTGTYEQYFGPGTRLTVT.

In its sample, this clone was seen once. The chain employs TRBV7-9 and TRBJ1-1, with D tentatively TRBD1 (5 bases). CDR1 and CDR2 (germline): SEHNR, FQNEAQ (reference sequence). V dropped 3 bases and J dropped 1 base, with 9 bases sitting between them. The CDR3 length is 14 residues. CDR3 nucleotide sequence: TGTGCCAGCAGCTTCAGGGCACCGAACACTGAAGCTTTCTTT. Translated: CASSFRAPNTEAFF.

The chain carries TRBV7-8 and TRBJ2-2; the D is unclear. This CDR3 has 13 amino acids. V lost 1 base, J lost 7 bases, and 7 bases lay in between. Germline CDR1 is SGHVS and CDR2 is FQNEAQ. The CDR3 DNA sequence: TGTGCCAGCAGCTTAGGGCTCCGCGGGGAGCTGTTTTTT. It specifies CASSLGLRGELFF.

The J gene is TRBJ1-1, the V gene TRBV5-6; TRBD1 is a possible D gene (6 bases). The CDR3 has 12 amino acids. Germline V gene lookup returns CDR1 SGHDT and CDR2 YYEEEE. V dropped 1 base and J dropped 10 bases, with 11 bases sitting between them. The CDR3: CASSLLRGRAFF. The CDR3 nucleotides are TGTGCCAGCAGCTTGCTCAGGGGACGAGCTTTCTTT. Drawing the rest from reference TRBV5-6 and TRBJ1-1, the complete variable domain is DAGVTQSPTHLIKTRGQQVTLRCSPKSGHDTVSWYQQALGQGPQFIFQYYEEEERQRGNFPDRFSGHQFPNYSSELNVNALLLGDSALYLCASSLLRGRAFFGQGTRLTVV.

This clone was detected a few times. The chain combines TRBV9 with TRBJ1-3; D is undetermined. Trimming left V 0 bases short and J 7 bases short, with 20 bases between. This CDR3 has 17 amino acids. Germline-derived CDR1 and CDR2 are SGDLS and YYNGEE. CDR3 nucleotide sequence: TGTGCCAGCAGCGTAGGAATGGAGTCCTCAACGGTCAACACCATATATTTT. It is translated as CASSVGMESSTVNTIYF.

This chain uses TRBV7-2 with TRBJ1-2, with 11 nucleotides matching TRBD1. Germline V gene lookup returns CDR1 SGHTA and CDR2 FQGNSA. The CDR3 has 16 amino acids. Trimming at V came to 5 bases and at J to 6 bases, leaving 11 bases not matched to a gene. The CDR3 region is CASSPPGQGAPNGYTF. The CDR3 DNA reads as TGTGCCAGCAGCCCCCCAGGACAGGGGGCGCCCAATGGCTACACCTTC.

The chain is built from TRBV4-2 and TRBJ2-3, with a possible D match to TRBD2 (5 bases). CDR3 length: 16 amino acids. Germline CDR1 reads LGHNA; CDR2 reads YNFKEQ. Trimming removed 0 bases at V and 5 bases at J, with 15 bases between. The CDR3, as DNA: TGTGCCAGCAGCCAAGAACTAGTTCGTAGCGAAGATACGCAGTATTTT. Amino acids: CASSQELVRSEDTQYF.

The J gene is TRBJ2-7, the V gene TRBV10-1; tentatively, D is TRBD2 (5 bases). The CDR3 covers 13 residues. The germline V and J ends were trimmed by 3 bases and 7 bases, with 13 bases remaining between them. Per germline, CDR1 WNHNN and CDR2 SYGVQD (reference sequence). CDR3 amino acids: CASSEQIAREQYF. DNA for the CDR3: TGCGCCAGCAGTGAACAAATAGCGAGGGAGCAGTACTTC.

The V call is TRBV7-2, the J call TRBJ2-3; 8 nucleotides line up with TRBD1. The CDR3 sequence is 15 residues long. Unmatched junction bases numbered 4, after V lost 1 base and J lost 4 bases. In germline, CDR1 is SGHTA, CDR2 FQGNSA. CDR3 region: CASSLVPGGADTQYF. The CDR3 DNA is TGTGCCAGCAGCTTAGTACCAGGGGGCGCAGATACGCAGTATTTT.

The chain joins TRBV2 to TRBJ1-3, with D maybe TRBD1 (6 bases). This CDR3 region has 15 residues. V was trimmed by 5 bases and J by 3 bases, leaving 14 bases between them. CDR1 SNHLY and CDR2 FYNNEI come from the germline V gene. The chain's CDR3 is CASSRQGLGGNTIYF. As DNA, the CDR3 is TGTGCCAGCAGTCGTCAGGGGTTAGGTGGAAACACCATATATTTT. Drawing the rest from reference TRBV2 and TRBJ1-3, the complete variable domain is EPEVTQTPSHQVTQMGQEVILRCVPISNHLYFYWYRQILGQKVEFLVSFYNNEISEKSEIFDDQFSVERPDGSNFTLKIRSTKLEDSAMYFCASSRQGLGGNTIYFGEGSWLTVV.

A few counts support this clone. The rearrangement uses TRBV27 and TRBJ2-7; TRBD2 matches at 12 bases. The CDR3 length is 14 residues. Looked up from germline, CDR1 is MNHEY and CDR2 is SMNVEV (reference sequence). The ends lost 4 bases at V and 4 bases at J; junction bases unmatched: 2. The CDR3 sequence is CASSYGTSGYEQYF. For the CDR3, the DNA is TGTGCCAGCAGTTACGGGACTAGCGGGTACGAGCAGTACTTC.

The chain combines TRBV28 with TRBJ1-2; the D gene is possibly TRBD1 (5 bases). V lost 5 bases, J lost 4 bases, and 14 bases lay in between. In germline, CDR1 is MDHEN, CDR2 SYDVKM. CDR3 length: 14 amino acids. CDR3 nucleotides: TGTGCCAGCAGTCCGCCCAGGGCTCGCTATGGCTACACCTTC. Translated, it gives CASSPPRARYGYTF.

The chain has TRBV5-6 and TRBJ2-7; D not certain. V lost 0 bases and J 3 bases, leaving 4 bases between the germline ends. Germline loops: CDR1 SGHDT, CDR2 YYEEEE. The CDR3 loop spans 12 amino acids. CDR3 sequence reads: CASSLEHYEQYF. As DNA, the CDR3 is TGTGCCAGCAGCTTGGAACACTACGAGCAGTACTTC. Drawing the rest from reference TRBV5-6 and TRBJ2-7, the complete variable domain is DAGVTQSPTHLIKTRGQQVTLRCSPKSGHDTVSWYQQALGQGPQFIFQYYEEEERQRGNFPDRFSGHQFPNYSSELNVNALLLGDSALYLCASSLEHYEQYFGPGTRLTVT.

This chain uses TRBV4-1 with TRBJ2-7; 10 bases align to TRBD1. The CDR3 is made up of 15 amino acids. Per germline, CDR1 MGHRA and CDR2 YSYEKL. After removal of 2 bases from V and 2 bases from J, the junction contained 3 bases not matched to a gene. The CDR3 protein is CASSQYDRGPYEQYF. DNA for the CDR3: TGCGCCAGCAGCCAATACGACAGGGGGCCCTACGAGCAGTACTTC.

This clone was seen only a few times. This chain links TRBV6-1 with TRBJ2-7; 9 bases line up with TRBD2. J was trimmed by 2 bases and V by 3 bases; bases with no gene match: 8. This CDR3 is 16 amino acids long. From germline, CDR1 is MNHNS and CDR2 SASEGT. The CDR3 loop is CASSDHGTSGPYEQYF. CDR3 nucleotides: TGTGCCAGCAGTGATCATGGAACTAGCGGGCCCTACGAGCAGTACTTC.

In this sample, this clone turned up a few times. The chain joins TRBV28 to TRBJ1-5, with 8 bases aligning to TRBD1. The germline gives CDR1 MDHEN, CDR2 SYDVKM. V shed 2 bases and J 7 bases; nucleotides not matched to a gene: 4. This CDR3 region has 14 residues. CDR3 DNA sequence: TGTGCCAGCAGTTTAATCAGGGGGCACCAGCCCCAGCATTTT. Encoded protein: CASSLIRGHQPQHF.

J is TRBJ1-2 and V is TRBV5-7; D may be TRBD1 (6 bases). TRBV5-7 has ORF status, its function being uncertain. V was clipped by 3 bases and J by 2 bases, with 17 bases between them. This CDR3 contains 16 residues. The CDR3 region has the DNA TGTGCCAGCAGCTCACCTACAGGGATGAAAAACTATGGCTACACCTTC. Protein product: CASSSPTGMKNYGYTF.

This clone was picked up one time. The chain couples TRBV7-9 to TRBJ2-5, with D perhaps TRBD2 (6 bases). The V gene's germline CDR1 is SEHNR and CDR2 FQNEAQ (reference sequence). CDR3 length equals 14 residues. The V gene lost 2 bases and the J gene lost 5 bases, with 12 bases spanning the gap. The CDR3 loop reads CASSLRWGVETQYF. The CDR3 DNA is TGTGCCAGCAGCTTACGCTGGGGGGTGGAGACCCAGTACTTC.

This clone turned up a few times. The CDR3 is CASRISGRGEQYF. Here the CDR3 DNA reads TGTGCCAGCAGGATTAGCGGGAGGGGCGAGCAGTACTTC. V gene TRBV2 combines with J gene TRBJ2-7; 11 nucleotides match TRBD2. V was pared by 6 bases and J by 6 bases, with 4 bases of the junction left unmatched. The CDR3 covers 13 residues. Per the germline V gene, CDR1 is SNHLY and CDR2 is FYNNEI.

The rearrangement uses TRBV6-6 and TRBJ1-6; D perhaps matches TRBD1 (5 bases). The CDR3 is made up of 14 amino acids. Germline V gives CDR1 MNHNY, CDR2 SVGAGI (reference sequence). V was clipped by 0 bases and J by 7 bases, with 7 bases between them. This CDR3 is CASSYSGENSPLHF. CDR3 nucleotides: TGTGCCAGCAGTTACTCAGGGGAAAATTCACCCCTCCACTTT.

This chain connects TRBV5-1 to TRBJ1-1, with 7 bases that match TRBD1. J lost 1 base, V lost 7 bases, and 4 bases had no gene match. The CDR3 consists of 13 residues. CDR1 is SGHRS, CDR2 YFSETQ, per germline. As DNA, the CDR3 is TGCGCCAGCCTGGGACAGCCGAACACTGAAGCTTTCTTT. Its translation: CASLGQPNTEAFF.

The J gene is TRBJ1-2, the V gene TRBV30; the match to TRBD1 covers 12 bases. Losses at the gene ends were 8 bases for V and 3 bases for J; bases not matched to a gene: 10. CDR3 length: 15 residues. The germline gives CDR1 GTSNPN, CDR2 SVGIG (reference sequence). The CDR3 here is CAPIRGTGGDYGYTF. The CDR3 region has the DNA TGTGCCCCTATAAGAGGGACAGGGGGCGACTATGGCTACACCTTC.

This clone was found once. The V call is TRBV4-3, the J call TRBJ1-6; tentatively, D is TRBD1 (6 bases). The germline CDR1 and CDR2 sequences are LGHNA and YSLEER. The CDR3 runs to 13 residues. V gave up 6 bases and J gave up 10 bases, with 13 bases separating them. The CDR3: CASRETGYSPLHF. Written as DNA, the CDR3 is TGCGCCAGCAGGGAAACAGGGTACTCACCCCTCCACTTT.

CDR3 coding DNA: TGTGCCAGCAGCTTAACGGGAGGGCCTGATGAGCAGTTCTTC. It encodes CASSLTGGPDEQFF. The chain recombines TRBV7-9 with TRBJ2-1; 8 nucleotides line up with TRBD2. Germline V gene data show CDR1 as SEHNR and CDR2 as FQNEAQ (reference sequence). V lost 2 bases, J lost 8 bases, and 5 bases stayed unmatched. The CDR3 has 14 amino acids.

The chain couples TRBV5-4 to TRBJ1-2; TRBD1 matches 9 bases. The CDR3 is made up of 17 amino acids. CDR1 is SGHNT and CDR2 is YYREEE in the germline V gene (reference sequence). V shed 0 bases and J 4 bases; nucleotides not matched to a gene: 10. The CDR3: CASSLGVEGQGIYGYTF. DNA for the CDR3: TGTGCCAGCAGCTTGGGGGTTGAGGGACAGGGAATCTATGGCTACACCTTC.